This paragraph covers one T cell receptor (beta chain) sequence. Its cognate antigen is unknown. One end of the junction fails to match germline, which may point to a read error. Incorporated into the TCR beta cDNA libraries were unique molecular identifiers, which served to reduce PCR and sequencing biases. TCRdb analysed the PCR reads with MiXCR anew, one entry per CDR3 protein. The sample gives almost 700,000 distinct CDR3 sequences, 55% to 70% of which show up once; 11% is in the top ten. This CDR3 is built from 14 residues. Germline V gene lookup returns CDR1 KGHDR and CDR2 SFDVKD. The data derive from a study of post-analysis software for immune sequencing data. General study points: Roughly five TRBV segments occurring more often in patients than controls included TRBV5-6, TRBV5-1 and TRBV20-1.

Material for sequencing was blood. The V gene is TRBV24-1, the J gene TRBJ2-2; D perhaps matches TRBD2 (5 bases). This receptor was obtained from a girl under 10 years old with multiple sclerosis. CDR3 coding DNA: TGTGCCACCAGTGGTGCCGCAGACTCCGGGGAGCGGTTTTTT. This gives the protein CATSGAADSGERFF.